Listed below are T cell receptor beta chains from one sample, sequenced in a study of blood T cell repertoires in COVID-19. Only in-frame clones appear in the TCRdb table, and some are missing; sequencing was by immunoSEQ multiplex PCR. The sample yields about 98,000 clones, over 70% seen once. Sequencing used peripheral blood. These receptors originate from a woman of 80 years or more with acute or convalescent COVID-19. The CDR3 runs from the conserved cysteine through the conserved F or W. The order of the fields is D gene, V gene, J gene, clone size, CDR3 DNA, CDR3 protein. The D gene is left open where the match is weak. Rows give clone size only sometimes, using once, few, many, or a class for an expanded clone.

D gene: .; V gene: TRBV2; J gene: TRBJ1-4; clone size: .; CDR3 DNA: TGTGCCAGCATTAAGACTGGGGAAAAACTGTTTTTT; CDR3 protein: CASIKTGEKLFF
D gene: .; V gene: TRBV4-1; J gene: TRBJ2-3; clone size: few; CDR3 DNA: TGCGCCAGCAGCCAAGGACGCGGAACTGGGGATACGCAGTATTTT; CDR3 protein: CASSQGRGTGDTQYF
D gene: TRBD1; V gene: TRBV29-1; J gene: TRBJ1-1; clone size: once; CDR3 DNA: TGCAGCGTTTCAGGGGGTCCTAAAGGGGTTGAAGCTTTCTTT; CDR3 protein: CSVSGGPKGVEAFF
D gene: TRBD2; V gene: TRBV3-1/TRBV3-2; J gene: TRBJ2-3; clone size: .; CDR3 DNA: TGTGCCAGCAGCCCACAAACTAGCGGGGGAGCTAGCACAGATACGCAGTATTTT; CDR3 protein: CASSPQTSGGASTDTQYF
D gene: TRBD1; V gene: TRBV28; J gene: TRBJ1-1; clone size: .; CDR3 DNA: TGTGCCAGCAGTTTGCGAGTCTTTACCGGGACAGGGCGAGCTTTCTTT; CDR3 protein: CASSLRVFTGTGRAFF
D gene: .; V gene: TRBV18; J gene: TRBJ2-3; clone size: .; CDR3 DNA: TGTGCCAGCTCACCATTGGGCAGCTTCACAGATACGCAGTATTTT; CDR3 protein: CASSPLGSFTDTQYF
D gene: TRBD1; V gene: TRBV28; J gene: TRBJ1-4; clone size: .; CDR3 DNA: TGTGCCAGCAGTCGGACAGGGATTTCGAATGAAAAACTGTTTTTT; CDR3 protein: CASSRTGISNEKLFF
D gene: .; V gene: TRBV7-9; J gene: TRBJ2-7; clone size: .; CDR3 DNA: TGTGCCAGCAGCTTACACGGGTACGAGCAGTACTTC; CDR3 protein: CASSLHGYEQYF
D gene: .; V gene: TRBV6-5; J gene: TRBJ1-1; clone size: .; CDR3 DNA: TGTGCCAGCAGCCGTACAGGGACTGAAGCTTTCTTT; CDR3 protein: CASSRTGTEAFF
D gene: TRBD1; V gene: TRBV5-1; J gene: TRBJ1-2; clone size: .; CDR3 DNA: TGCGCCAGCAGCTTCGGACAGGGTGAGGGTGGTGGCTACACCTTC; CDR3 protein: CASSFGQGEGGGYTF
D gene: .; V gene: TRBV7-9; J gene: TRBJ2-1; clone size: .; CDR3 DNA: TGTGCCAGCAGCTTAGCAGCAGGGGCCTATGAGCAGTTCTTC; CDR3 protein: CASSLAAGAYEQFF
D gene: .; V gene: TRBV7-3; J gene: TRBJ2-3; clone size: .; CDR3 DNA: TGTGCCAGCAGGAAAGGGAGTAGCACAGATACGCAGTATTTT; CDR3 protein: CASRKGSSTDTQYF
D gene: .; V gene: TRBV29-1; J gene: TRBJ2-1; clone size: .; CDR3 DNA: TGCAGCGTTGATTCAGGGTACAATGAGCAGTTCTTC; CDR3 protein: CSVDSGYNEQFF
D gene: TRBD1; V gene: TRBV18; J gene: TRBJ2-2; clone size: .; CDR3 DNA: TGTGCCAGCTCACCCGGACAGGCGTTGGCCGGGGAGCTGTTTTTT; CDR3 protein: CASSPGQALAGELFF
D gene: TRBD1; V gene: TRBV19; J gene: TRBJ1-5; clone size: .; CDR3 DNA: TGTGCCAGTAGTATAGATGGCGACAGGGCGACCAATCAGCCCCAGCATTTT; CDR3 protein: CASSIDGDRATNQPQHF
D gene: .; V gene: TRBV6-2/TRBV6-3; J gene: TRBJ1-1; clone size: .; CDR3 DNA: TGTGCCAGCAGCCCCTGGGGCAGGGAGAACACTGAAGCTTTCTTT; CDR3 protein: CASSPWGRENTEAFF
D gene: .; V gene: TRBV7-9; J gene: TRBJ1-6; clone size: .; CDR3 DNA: TGTGCCAGCAGCTTTTCACAGCTTAATTCACCCCTCCACTTT; CDR3 protein: CASSFSQLNSPLHF
D gene: TRBD2; V gene: TRBV9; J gene: TRBJ2-3; clone size: .; CDR3 DNA: TGTGCCAGCAGCCCAAGCCCCACCGGACTAGCGGGCACAGATACGCAGTATTTT; CDR3 protein: CASSPSPTGLAGTDTQYF
D gene: .; V gene: TRBV2; J gene: TRBJ1-3; clone size: few; CDR3 DNA: TGTGCCAGCAAGGCGGGGAACTCTGGAAACACCATATATTTT; CDR3 protein: CASKAGNSGNTIYF
D gene: .; V gene: TRBV5-1; J gene: TRBJ2-3; clone size: .; CDR3 DNA: TGCGCCAGCAGCTTAAGCCGGGGAATCCCCACAGATACGCAGTATTTT; CDR3 protein: CASSLSRGIPTDTQYF
D gene: .; V gene: TRBV2; J gene: TRBJ1-2; clone size: once; CDR3 DNA: TGTGCCAGCAGTGAAAATCTCGTGGGGCATGGCTACACCTTC; CDR3 protein: CASSENLVGHGYTF
D gene: .; V gene: TRBV7-9; J gene: TRBJ2-1; clone size: .; CDR3 DNA: TGTGCCAGCAGCTTAGGCGGCAGGGGTAATGAGCAGTTCTTC; CDR3 protein: CASSLGGRGNEQFF
D gene: TRBD2; V gene: TRBV25-1; J gene: TRBJ2-3; clone size: .; CDR3 DNA: TGTGCCAGCAGTGACAGCGGGGGGGCCGGAGATACGCAGTATTTT; CDR3 protein: CASSDSGGAGDTQYF
D gene: TRBD1; V gene: TRBV25-1; J gene: TRBJ1-5; clone size: .; CDR3 DNA: TGTGCCAGCAGTGAGCCAGGGGGCATGGGCAATCAGCCCCAGCATTTT; CDR3 protein: CASSEPGGMGNQPQHF
D gene: TRBD2; V gene: TRBV7-9; J gene: TRBJ2-1; clone size: .; CDR3 DNA: TGTGCCAGCAGCCGGTGGGGAGGGAGCTCCTACAATGAGCAGTTCTTC; CDR3 protein: CASSRWGGSSYNEQFF
D gene: TRBD2; V gene: TRBV28; J gene: TRBJ2-4; clone size: once; CDR3 DNA: TGTGCCAGCAGTTTAGCGACTAGCGGGGGCTTACGCATTCAGTACTTC; CDR3 protein: CASSLATSGGLRIQYF
D gene: TRBD1; V gene: TRBV7-2; J gene: TRBJ1-2; clone size: .; CDR3 DNA: TGTGCCAGCAGCGCCGGGACAGGGCGAGGCTACACCTTC; CDR3 protein: CASSAGTGRGYTF
D gene: .; V gene: TRBV27; J gene: TRBJ2-6; clone size: .; CDR3 DNA: TGTGCCAGCAGTTTAGGGCGTTCTGGGGCCAACGTCCTGACTTTC; CDR3 protein: CASSLGRSGANVLTF
D gene: TRBD1; V gene: TRBV19; J gene: TRBJ2-7; clone size: .; CDR3 DNA: TGTGCCAGCCTGGACAGGGGGCGCCGCGAGCAGTACTTC; CDR3 protein: CASLDRGRREQYF
D gene: .; V gene: TRBV27; J gene: TRBJ2-3; clone size: .; CDR3 DNA: TGTGCCAGCAGGAGGGACACGGATACGCAGTATTTT; CDR3 protein: CASRRDTDTQYF
D gene: TRBD1; V gene: TRBV29-1; J gene: TRBJ1-2; clone size: .; CDR3 DNA: TGCAGCGTATGGGGGGGGACAGGGCAATCAGGTGGCTACACCTTC; CDR3 protein: CSVWGGTGQSGGYTF
D gene: TRBD1; V gene: TRBV5-5; J gene: TRBJ2-2; clone size: .; CDR3 DNA: TGTGCCAGCAGCCCACGGGCGGTCAGGGGGACGAACACCGGGGAGCTGTTTTTT; CDR3 protein: CASSPRAVRGTNTGELFF
D gene: .; V gene: TRBV10-3; J gene: TRBJ1-2; clone size: .; CDR3 DNA: TGTGCCATCAGTGGACAGTCTAACTATGGCTACACCTTC; CDR3 protein: CAISGQSNYGYTF
D gene: .; V gene: TRBV2; J gene: TRBJ1-1; clone size: once; CDR3 DNA: TGTGCCAGCAGCCCCGAGGCGGGACTGAACACTGAAGCTTTCTTT; CDR3 protein: CASSPEAGLNTEAFF
D gene: .; V gene: TRBV6-5; J gene: TRBJ1-6; clone size: few; CDR3 DNA: TGTGCCAGCAGTTATGGGCAGGGAGGTTCACCCCTCCACTTT; CDR3 protein: CASSYGQGGSPLHF
D gene: .; V gene: TRBV19; J gene: TRBJ2-3; clone size: .; CDR3 DNA: TGTGCCAGTAAGGAGGGCCTAAACCCCCCAGATACGCAGTATTTT; CDR3 protein: CASKEGLNPPDTQYF
D gene: TRBD1; V gene: TRBV9; J gene: TRBJ1-1; clone size: .; CDR3 DNA: TGTGCCAGCAGCTCATGGACAGGGGGTGGGACTGAAGCTTTCTTT; CDR3 protein: CASSSWTGGGTEAFF
D gene: .; V gene: TRBV5-1; J gene: TRBJ2-2; clone size: .; CDR3 DNA: TGCGCCAGCAGCCCCTCCGGGGTGCCCGGGGAGCTGTTTTTT; CDR3 protein: CASSPSGVPGELFF
D gene: .; V gene: TRBV28; J gene: TRBJ1-5; clone size: .; CDR3 DNA: TGTGCCAGCGCGGGGGTGGTCAGCAATCAGCCCCAGCATTTT; CDR3 protein: CASAGVVSNQPQHF
D gene: TRBD2; V gene: TRBV6-5; J gene: TRBJ2-1; clone size: .; CDR3 DNA: TGTGCCAGCAGTTCCGCCGGACTAGCGGGGGGGGGTGAGCAGTTCTTC; CDR3 protein: CASSSAGLAGGGEQFF
D gene: TRBD2; V gene: TRBV7-2; J gene: TRBJ2-5; clone size: .; CDR3 DNA: TGTGCCAGCAGCGGGAGGGGCCGGACCCAGTACTTC; CDR3 protein: CASSGRGRTQYF
D gene: .; V gene: TRBV7-2; J gene: TRBJ2-5; clone size: .; CDR3 DNA: TGTGCCAGCAGCTTAGCTCACTTCCAAGAGACCCAGTACTTC; CDR3 protein: CASSLAHFQETQYF
D gene: .; V gene: TRBV18; J gene: TRBJ1-3; clone size: .; CDR3 DNA: TGTGCCAGCTCACCACCGAATTCTGTTAGCTCTGGAAACACCATATATTTT; CDR3 protein: CASSPPNSVSSGNTIYF
D gene: TRBD1; V gene: TRBV7-2; J gene: TRBJ1-2; clone size: few; CDR3 DNA: TGTGCCAGCAGCTTAGGAATGGACAGGGGCTACACCTTC; CDR3 protein: CASSLGMDRGYTF
D gene: TRBD1; V gene: TRBV4-3; J gene: TRBJ1-1; clone size: .; CDR3 DNA: TGCGCCAGCAGCCGGTTGACAGGGACTGAAGCTTTCTTT; CDR3 protein: CASSRLTGTEAFF
D gene: .; V gene: TRBV5-4; J gene: TRBJ1-2; clone size: .; CDR3 DNA: TGTGCCAGCAGCTTGTCCACTGGAGTCACTACCTATGGCTACACCTTC; CDR3 protein: CASSLSTGVTTYGYTF
D gene: .; V gene: TRBV12-3/TRBV12-4; J gene: TRBJ1-1; clone size: .; CDR3 DNA: TGTGCCAGCAGTCCCTATGGTGAAGCTTTCTTT; CDR3 protein: CASSPYGEAFF
D gene: .; V gene: TRBV7-2; J gene: TRBJ1-6; clone size: .; CDR3 DNA: TGTGCCAGCAGCTTCCCCGGTTCACCCCTCCACTTT; CDR3 protein: CASSFPGSPLHF
D gene: TRBD2; V gene: TRBV7-2; J gene: TRBJ2-1; clone size: .; CDR3 DNA: TGTGCCAGCAGCTGGACTAGCTACAATGAGCAGTTCTTC; CDR3 protein: CASSWTSYNEQFF
D gene: TRBD1; V gene: TRBV2; J gene: TRBJ1-2; clone size: .; CDR3 DNA: TGTGCCAGCAGTCCGGACAGGGGGCGCTTGAATGGCTACACCTTC; CDR3 protein: CASSPDRGRLNGYTF
D gene: .; V gene: TRBV5-4; J gene: TRBJ2-6; clone size: .; CDR3 DNA: TGTGCCAGCAGCTCCGCGAACTCTGGGGCCAACGTCCTGACTTTC; CDR3 protein: CASSSANSGANVLTF
D gene: .; V gene: TRBV11-2; J gene: TRBJ2-5; clone size: .; CDR3 DNA: TGTGCCAGCAGCTTAGACCCCTTAAGGGGGGGGCGGGCGTGGACCCAGTACTTC; CDR3 protein: CASSLDPLRGGRAWTQYF
D gene: TRBD2; V gene: TRBV7-8; J gene: TRBJ2-1; clone size: .; CDR3 DNA: TGTGCCAGCAGCTACGGACTAGCGGGGGGGTGGTCCTACAATGAGCAGTTCTTC; CDR3 protein: CASSYGLAGGWSYNEQFF
D gene: .; V gene: TRBV28; J gene: TRBJ1-2; clone size: .; CDR3 DNA: TGTGCCAGCAGTCCCGGACAGCCTAACTATGGCTACACCTTC; CDR3 protein: CASSPGQPNYGYTF